This TCR beta chain was identified in a study of cytomegalovirus exposure and HLA in healthy donors. Broader study findings: Later analysis associated a missense DCLRE1C variant with TCR beta V- and J-gene trimming. It was reported that TCR beta sequences correctly inferred the HLA-A and HLA-B alleles for most subjects. The availability of immune exposure information extended only to CMV serostatus. A later analysis linked 15,000 to 20,000 TCR beta sequences to HLA alleles at 0.05 false discovery rate.

PCR involved 60 Vbeta and 13 Jbeta primers. Method: immunoSEQ multiplex PCR; TCRdb's copy keeps in-frame clones and lacks some. The sample carries 100,000 to 150,000 clones, 80% recorded once. Regarding this clone: As yet, its antigen is unknown.

Trimming took 5 bases from V and 6 from J; bases not matched to a gene: 9. Germline V gene sequence: CDR1 SGHVS, CDR2 FNYEAQ. The CDR3 is made up of 16 amino acids. The chain recombines TRBV7-6 with TRBJ2-2; 10 nucleotides align to TRBD1. The TCR was taken from a female donor in good health and CMV-seropositive. The sample was PBMCs. In DNA form, the CDR3 reads TGTGCCAGCAGCGAGACAGGGGGCACGGTAGCCGGGGAGCTGTTTTTT. Translated, it gives CASSETGGTVAGELFF.